This is a list of T cell receptor beta chains from one sample in a study of PD-1 blockade in classical Hodgkin lymphoma. Clones were sequenced by immunoSEQ multiplex PCR, and TCRdb holds only the in-frame ones, with some missing. The sample carries around 46,000 clones, around 90% recorded once. Material: peripheral blood mononuclear cells (PBMCs), obtained before the fourth cycle of nivolumab. These receptors were taken from a human donor with classical Hodgkin lymphoma. CDR3s include the opening cysteine and the closing phenylalanine or tryptophan. Each record gives: J gene, CDR3 length, D gene, V gene, CDR3 protein. D genes are given only for firm matches.

j_gene: TRBJ2-7
len: 15
d_gene: NA
v_gene: TRBV18
CDR3aa: CASSPLAGDPYEQYF

j_gene: TRBJ2-4
len: 13
d_gene: NA
v_gene: TRBV5-5
CDR3aa: CASSLWDLDIQYF

j_gene: TRBJ1-2
len: 16
d_gene: TRBD1
v_gene: TRBV4-1
CDR3aa: CASSQGRGPTNYGYTF

j_gene: TRBJ2-5
len: 16
d_gene: TRBD2
v_gene: TRBV28
CDR3aa: CASSLPLAGLQETQYF

j_gene: TRBJ2-7
len: 13
d_gene: NA
v_gene: TRBV27
CDR3aa: CASSRRVVYEQYF

j_gene: TRBJ1-1
len: 14
d_gene: NA
v_gene: TRBV11-3
CDR3aa: CASSLGTVNTEAFF

j_gene: TRBJ1-3
len: 16
d_gene: NA
v_gene: TRBV15
CDR3aa: CATSRESRSFGNTIYF

j_gene: TRBJ2-7
len: 14
d_gene: NA
v_gene: TRBV7-9
CDR3aa: CASSPGGGSYEQYF

j_gene: TRBJ2-1
len: 14
d_gene: TRBD2
v_gene: TRBV6-6
CDR3aa: CASSPAGGNNEQFF

j_gene: TRBJ1-2
len: 12
d_gene: NA
v_gene: TRBV4-1
CDR3aa: CASSQDGIGYTF

j_gene: TRBJ2-5
len: 14
d_gene: NA
v_gene: TRBV6-1
CDR3aa: CASSEDPGVETQYF

j_gene: TRBJ1-4
len: 15
d_gene: TRBD1
v_gene: TRBV9
CDR3aa: CASSVLRGLDEKLFF

j_gene: TRBJ2-5
len: 13
d_gene: NA
v_gene: TRBV5-1
CDR3aa: CASSHSPGETQYF

j_gene: TRBJ2-1
len: 15
d_gene: TRBD2
v_gene: TRBV5-1
CDR3aa: CASSLDLAGGVEQFF

j_gene: TRBJ1-5
len: 12
d_gene: NA
v_gene: TRBV27
CDR3aa: CANRESNQPQHF

j_gene: TRBJ1-1
len: 16
d_gene: TRBD1
v_gene: TRBV6-1
CDR3aa: CASSEPAGGAGTEAFF

j_gene: TRBJ2-3
len: 14
d_gene: NA
v_gene: TRBV7-3
CDR3aa: CASSRGGSTDTQYF

j_gene: TRBJ2-3
len: 16
d_gene: NA
v_gene: TRBV5-1
CDR3aa: CASSLGGGSSTDTQYF

j_gene: TRBJ2-2
len: 11
d_gene: NA
v_gene: TRBV19
CDR3aa: CASTDTGELFF

j_gene: TRBJ1-2
len: 18
d_gene: NA
v_gene: TRBV7-8
CDR3aa: CASTSSPLTVTANYGYTF

j_gene: TRBJ2-7
len: 14
d_gene: NA
v_gene: TRBV9
CDR3aa: CASSARDSIYEQYF

j_gene: TRBJ2-2
len: 16
d_gene: NA
v_gene: TRBV6-5
CDR3aa: CASSYQGRTITGELFF

j_gene: TRBJ2-3
len: 15
d_gene: TRBD2
v_gene: TRBV11-3
CDR3aa: CASSPRLARTDTQYF

j_gene: TRBJ1-1
len: 17
d_gene: NA
v_gene: TRBV5-1
CDR3aa: CASNIRPLGDVWTEAFF

j_gene: TRBJ2-7
len: 14
d_gene: TRBD1
v_gene: TRBV6-1
CDR3aa: CASSVRDRAYEQYF

j_gene: TRBJ2-2
len: 16
d_gene: NA
v_gene: TRBV7-9
CDR3aa: CASTLRGFLETGELFF

j_gene: TRBJ1-1
len: 16
d_gene: NA
v_gene: TRBV5-4
CDR3aa: CASSLEGTGLIGEAFF

j_gene: TRBJ1-2
len: 13
d_gene: NA
v_gene: TRBV5-5
CDR3aa: CASSLADSYGYTF

j_gene: TRBJ2-1
len: 14
d_gene: NA
v_gene: TRBV27
CDR3aa: CASSFYLPSNEQFF

j_gene: TRBJ1-2
len: 16
d_gene: NA
v_gene: TRBV4-1
CDR3aa: CASSSIIYRKTYGYTF

j_gene: TRBJ2-1
len: 15
d_gene: TRBD2
v_gene: TRBV18
CDR3aa: CASSPEGRAWDEQFF

j_gene: TRBJ1-1
len: 14
d_gene: TRBD1
v_gene: TRBV18
CDR3aa: CASSPARGYTEAFF

j_gene: TRBJ2-1
len: 15
d_gene: TRBD2
v_gene: TRBV7-3
CDR3aa: CASSRLAGGVDEQFF

j_gene: TRBJ1-5
len: 16
d_gene: NA
v_gene: TRBV7-2
CDR3aa: CASSLASTVSNQPQHF

j_gene: TRBJ2-5
len: 13
d_gene: TRBD2
v_gene: TRBV9
CDR3aa: CASSVGLAETQYF

j_gene: TRBJ2-3
len: 14
d_gene: NA
v_gene: TRBV6-5
CDR3aa: CASRRDGNTDTQYF

j_gene: TRBJ2-7
len: 14
d_gene: NA
v_gene: TRBV7-2
CDR3aa: CASSLDRTTGEQYF

j_gene: TRBJ1-4
len: 12
d_gene: NA
v_gene: TRBV19
CDR3aa: CASREGKEKLFF

j_gene: TRBJ2-7
len: 15
d_gene: NA
v_gene: TRBV4-1
CDR3aa: CASSQVETGSYEQYF

j_gene: TRBJ2-7
len: 12
d_gene: NA
v_gene: TRBV9
CDR3aa: CASSQNEYEQYF

j_gene: TRBJ2-1
len: 14
d_gene: NA
v_gene: TRBV19
CDR3aa: CASSPPTLKPEQFF

j_gene: TRBJ2-5
len: 11
d_gene: NA
v_gene: TRBV20-1
CDR3aa: CSGAPQETQYF

j_gene: TRBJ2-3
len: 13
d_gene: NA
v_gene: TRBV19
CDR3aa: CASKIRLTDTQYF